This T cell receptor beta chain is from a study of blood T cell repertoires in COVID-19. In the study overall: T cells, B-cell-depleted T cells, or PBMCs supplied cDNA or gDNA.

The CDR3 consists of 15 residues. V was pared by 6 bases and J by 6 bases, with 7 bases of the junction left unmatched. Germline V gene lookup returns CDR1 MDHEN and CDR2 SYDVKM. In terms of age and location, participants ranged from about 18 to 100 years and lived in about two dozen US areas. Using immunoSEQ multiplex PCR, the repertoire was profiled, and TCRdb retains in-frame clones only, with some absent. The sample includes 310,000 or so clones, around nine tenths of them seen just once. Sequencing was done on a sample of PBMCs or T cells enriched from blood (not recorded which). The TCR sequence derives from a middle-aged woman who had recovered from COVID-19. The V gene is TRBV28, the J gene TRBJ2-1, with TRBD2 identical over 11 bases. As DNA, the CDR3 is TGTGCCAGCAGCCTTACTAGCGGGAGTCGCAATGAGCAGTTCTTC. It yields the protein CASSLTSGSRNEQFF.